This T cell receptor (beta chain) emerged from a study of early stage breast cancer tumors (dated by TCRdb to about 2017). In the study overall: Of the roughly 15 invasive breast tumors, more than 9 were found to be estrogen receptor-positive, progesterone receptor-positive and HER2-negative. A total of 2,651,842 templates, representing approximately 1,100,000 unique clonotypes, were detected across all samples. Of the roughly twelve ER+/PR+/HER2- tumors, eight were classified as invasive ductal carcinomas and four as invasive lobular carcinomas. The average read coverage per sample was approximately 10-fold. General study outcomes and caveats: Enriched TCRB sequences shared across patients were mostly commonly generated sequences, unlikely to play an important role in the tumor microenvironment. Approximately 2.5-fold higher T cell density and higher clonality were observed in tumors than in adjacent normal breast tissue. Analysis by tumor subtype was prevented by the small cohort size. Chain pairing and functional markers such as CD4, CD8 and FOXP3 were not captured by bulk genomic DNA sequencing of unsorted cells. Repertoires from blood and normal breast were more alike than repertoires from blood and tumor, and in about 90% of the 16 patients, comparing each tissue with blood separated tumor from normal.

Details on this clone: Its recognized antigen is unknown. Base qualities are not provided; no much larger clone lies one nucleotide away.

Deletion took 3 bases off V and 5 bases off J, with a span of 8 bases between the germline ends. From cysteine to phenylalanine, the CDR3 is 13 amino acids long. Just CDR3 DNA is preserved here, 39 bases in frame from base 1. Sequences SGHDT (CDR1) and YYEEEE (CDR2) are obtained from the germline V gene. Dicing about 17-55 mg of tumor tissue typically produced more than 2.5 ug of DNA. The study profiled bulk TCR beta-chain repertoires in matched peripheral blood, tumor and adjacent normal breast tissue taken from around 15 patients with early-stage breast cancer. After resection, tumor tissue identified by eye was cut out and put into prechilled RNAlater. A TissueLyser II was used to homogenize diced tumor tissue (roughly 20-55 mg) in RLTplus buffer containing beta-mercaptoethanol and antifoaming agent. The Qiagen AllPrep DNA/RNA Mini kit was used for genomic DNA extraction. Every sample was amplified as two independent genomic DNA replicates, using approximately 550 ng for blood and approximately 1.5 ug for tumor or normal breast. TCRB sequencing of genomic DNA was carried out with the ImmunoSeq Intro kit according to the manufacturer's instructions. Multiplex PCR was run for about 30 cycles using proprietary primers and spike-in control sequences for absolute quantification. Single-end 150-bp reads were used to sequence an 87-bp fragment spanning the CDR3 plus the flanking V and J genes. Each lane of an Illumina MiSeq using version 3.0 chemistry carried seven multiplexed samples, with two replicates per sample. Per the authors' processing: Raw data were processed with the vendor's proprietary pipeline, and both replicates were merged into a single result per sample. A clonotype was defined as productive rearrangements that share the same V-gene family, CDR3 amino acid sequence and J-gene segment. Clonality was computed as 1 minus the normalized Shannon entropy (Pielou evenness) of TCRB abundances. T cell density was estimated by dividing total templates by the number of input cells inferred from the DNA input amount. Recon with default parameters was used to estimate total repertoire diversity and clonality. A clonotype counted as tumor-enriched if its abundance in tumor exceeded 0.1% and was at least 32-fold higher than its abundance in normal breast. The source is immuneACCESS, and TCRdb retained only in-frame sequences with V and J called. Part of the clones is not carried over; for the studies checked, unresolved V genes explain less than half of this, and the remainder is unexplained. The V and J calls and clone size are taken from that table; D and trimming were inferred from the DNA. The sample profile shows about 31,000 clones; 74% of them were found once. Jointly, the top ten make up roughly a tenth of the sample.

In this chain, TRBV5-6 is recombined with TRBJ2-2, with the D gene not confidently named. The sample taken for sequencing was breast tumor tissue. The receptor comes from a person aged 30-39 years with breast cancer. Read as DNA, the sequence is TGTGCCAGCAGCTGGGATATAACCGGGGAGCTGTTTTTT. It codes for CASSWDITGELFF.